Listed below are T cell receptor beta chains from one sample, sequenced in a study of OX40 agonist ivuxolimab in advanced cancers. Profiled with immunoSEQ multiplex PCR; TCRdb holds only in-frame clones, not every one. The sample lists tens of thousands of clones, just under 85% occurring once. The sequences come from CD4+ or CD8+ T cells sorted from blood, collected in a trial of the OX40 agonist ivuxolimab. All receptors come from an adult with an advanced solid tumor such as melanoma, head and neck, liver or kidney cancer. CDR3s include the opening cysteine and the closing phenylalanine or tryptophan. Each record gives: J gene, D gene, V gene, CDR3 protein. A D gene is named only where the DNA matches it firmly.

TRBJ2-1 TRBD2 TRBV7-3 CASSLGLAARSSYNEQFF
TRBJ1-2 - TRBV28 CASSLAGEYGYTF
TRBJ2-1 - TRBV9 CASSVDPNSYNEQFF
TRBJ2-3 - TRBV27 CASSSTWRHGVDTQYF
TRBJ1-1 - TRBV4-1 CASSQDGDQNTEAFF
TRBJ2-1 TRBD2 TRBV4-1 CASSPGIAGDLEQFF
TRBJ2-4 - TRBV9 CASSVGDSLAKNIQYF
TRBJ1-2 - TRBV9 CASSKTGNYGYTF
TRBJ1-5 TRBD1 TRBV28 CASSFRRAGGQPQHF
TRBJ1-2 TRBD1 TRBV7-9 CASSLEATGGDYGYTF
TRBJ2-5 - TRBV9 CASSEKDTWFQETQYF
TRBJ1-6 - TRBV5-1 CASSLEGNSPLHF
TRBJ1-4 - TRBV6-5 CASRDAHTNEKLFF
TRBJ1-5 - TRBV28 CASSPTLGQPQHF
TRBJ2-1 - TRBV5-1 CASSIGTPVDEQFF
TRBJ2-5 - TRBV13 CASSYSDSAKETQYF
TRBJ2-3 TRBD2 TRBV7-2 CASSFSGSITDTQYF
TRBJ2-1 - TRBV6-6 CASTQDGAVDNEQFF
TRBJ2-1 - TRBV6-5 CASSYLTGFEQFF
TRBJ2-5 - TRBV5-1 CASMLSDSWLETQYF
TRBJ1-5 TRBD1 TRBV4-1 CASSRSVEGATNQPQHF
TRBJ2-7 - TRBV6-4 CASIPDLLGEQYF
TRBJ1-1 - TRBV7-8 CASSLSRNTEAFF
TRBJ1-1 - TRBV4-2 CASSQFSVDGMNTEAFF
TRBJ1-2 - TRBV5-6 CASSPIGERLGYTF
TRBJ2-3 - TRBV2 CATSRGITVTTDTQYF
TRBJ1-1 - TRBV10-3 CAIKGGMNTEAFF
TRBJ2-3 TRBD1 TRBV5-1 CASSEGQPRDTQYF
TRBJ1-1 - TRBV10-3 CAISSPRSNTEAFF
TRBJ2-3 - TRBV5-4 CASSLGNPPDTQYF
TRBJ2-4 TRBD2 TRBV19 CASRPAGLVAPEKNIQYF
TRBJ2-3 - TRBV2 CASSDRLAATDTQYF
TRBJ2-3 TRBD2 TRBV28 CASRSGGSTDTQYF
TRBJ2-4 - TRBV19 CASSMGSFRYIQYF
TRBJ2-2 TRBD2 TRBV4-1 CASSQGYGGSSTGELFF
TRBJ2-3 - TRBV10-1 CASSENPGRTDTQYF
TRBJ1-2 TRBD1 TRBV6-5 CASSYPGQGIFGYTF
TRBJ2-5 - TRBV19 CASSMTRETQYF
TRBJ1-5 - TRBV4-3 CASSQDLGQPQHF
TRBJ1-1 TRBD1 TRBV15 CATSRARDRPIEAFF
TRBJ2-7 - TRBV12-5 CASGHHGWSSYEQYF
TRBJ2-1 - TRBV7-3 CASSLGNEQFF
TRBJ2-5 - TRBV18 CASSPPTVGDQYF